The 18 T cell receptor beta chains below come from one sample, sequenced in a study of T cell responses to AZD1222 COVID-19 vaccine (TCRdb year 2021). Libraries were made using the immunoSEQ multiplex PCR assay. Imported from immuneACCESS, the table was reduced by TCRdb to in-frame sequences with V and J called. These copies leave out some clones; in studies compared against another copy, an unresolved V gene accounts for under half, and the cause of the remainder is not known. The sample data list roughly 140,000 clones, and roughly 94% of these were observed just once. Of the sample, roughly 1.3% is held by the ten largest clones. Explained via the paper, the time point label denotes: baseline before first vaccination. Sequenced material: peripheral blood, taken on day 0 of AZD1222 vaccination. The receptor source for this set is an adult in good health.

This chain connects TRBV11-2 to TRBJ2-5, with 9 bases lining up with TRBD2. Per germline, CDR1 SGHAT and CDR2 FQNNGV. J gave up 1 base and V 1 base, and 4 bases lay outside the gene matches. The CDR3 is 16 amino acids. CDR3 in DNA: TGTGCCAGCAGCTTAGGGCTAGCGGGGAGCCAAGAGACCCAGTACTTC. This codes for CASSLGLAGSQETQYF.

The V call is TRBV5-6, the J call TRBJ1-2; D is ambiguous. Germline CDR1 is SGHDT and CDR2 is YYEEEE. The CDR3 consists of 12 residues. The ends were cut back, 0 bases at V and 8 bases at J, with 8 bases in the middle. The CDR3 loop is CASSLELEGYTF. CDR3 sequence (DNA): TGTGCCAGCAGCTTGGAACTAGAGGGCTACACCTTC.

There are a few counts of this clone. The chain combines TRBV19 with TRBJ1-2; D is uncertain. V lost 3 bases and J lost 6, with 11 bases in between. This CDR3 region has 13 residues. Germline V gene lookup returns CDR1 LNHDA and CDR2 SQIVND (reference sequence). CDR3 in DNA: TGTGCCAGTAGTATCCCAGTCGGGGATGGCTACACCTTC. Protein: CASSIPVGDGYTF.

The gene calls are TRBV28 and TRBJ1-4; 7 positions agree with TRBD1. CDR3 size: 14 residues. Germline loops: CDR1 MDHEN, CDR2 SYDVKM. The V segment lost 6 bases and the J segment 7 bases; nucleotides outside the gene matches: 8. The CDR3, as DNA: TGTGCCAGCAGCTCGGGACAGTTCAGTGAAAAACTGTTTTTT. The encoded protein is CASSSGQFSEKLFF.

The count of this clone is one. The chain recombines TRBV7-2 with TRBJ1-2; D possibly corresponds to TRBD1 (5 bases). This CDR3 is 13 amino acids long. The V gene's germline CDR1 is SGHTA and CDR2 FQGNSA. V lost 0 bases and J 8 bases, leaving 10 bases between the germline ends. The CDR3 DNA is TGTGCCAGCAGCTTAGCGGGGCAGGGAGGCTACACCTTC. Translation gives CASSLAGQGGYTF.

This chain joins TRBV19 and TRBJ2-1; maybe TRBD1 (6 bases). V gave up 1 base and J gave up 8 bases, with 15 bases separating them. CDR3 length: 15 residues. Looked up from germline, CDR1 is LNHDA and CDR2 is SQIVND (reference sequence). The CDR3 spells CASSIVGPGHDEQFF. In DNA form, the CDR3 reads TGTGCCAGTAGTATAGTTGGCCCGGGACACGATGAGCAGTTCTTC. Drawing the rest from reference TRBV19 and TRBJ2-1, the complete variable domain is DGGITQSPKYLFRKEGQNVTLSCEQNLNHDAMYWYRQDPGQGLRLIYYSQIVNDFQKGDIAEGYSVSREKKESFPLTVTSAQKNPTAFYLCASSIVGPGHDEQFFGPGTRLTVL.

V is TRBV3-1 (or the pseudogene TRBV3-2) and J is TRBJ2-5; no reliable D call. Germline V gene data show CDR1 as LGHDT and CDR2 as YNNKEL (reference sequence). The CDR3 runs 12 residues. Trimming took 8 bases from V and 2 from J, leaving 9 bases between them. The CDR3 DNA reads as TGTGCCAGCGGATCGGGTCAAGAGACCCAGTACTTC. The encoded protein is CASGSGQETQYF.

The rearrangement joins TRBV7-9 to TRBJ1-2; the D gene is possibly TRBD1 (6 bases). With 5 bases removed from V and 8 bases from J, the gap between germline ends came to 12 bases. CDR1 is SEHNR, CDR2 FQNEAQ, per germline (reference sequence). CDR3 length equals 12 residues. CDR3 sequence: CASSEGGAGYTF. Here the CDR3 DNA reads TGTGCCAGCAGCGAGGGGGGAGCGGGCTACACCTTC.

This chain uses TRBV7-9 with TRBJ1-1; 9 bases align to TRBD1. The trim removed 5 bases at V and 3 bases at J, leaving 4 bases unmatched. Germline V lookup: CDR1 SEHNR, CDR2 FQNEAQ (reference sequence). This CDR3 spans 14 amino acids. CDR3 protein: CASSPRQGDTEAFF. CDR3 coding DNA: TGTGCCAGCAGCCCGCGACAGGGGGACACTGAAGCTTTCTTT.

V gene TRBV9 combines with J gene TRBJ1-2, with a tentative D call TRBD1 (5 bases). V was pared by 6 bases and J by 7 bases, with 16 bases between. The CDR3 spans 13 residues. Germline-derived CDR1 and CDR2 are SGDLS and YYNGEE. The chain's CDR3 is CASTGVKGFGYTF. CDR3 nucleotide sequence: TGTGCCAGCACCGGGGTAAAGGGGTTTGGCTACACCTTC.

The V call is TRBV11-3, the J call TRBJ2-2; D uncertain. The CDR3 loop spans 17 amino acids. Deletions cut 0 bases from V and 0 bases from J, with 11 bases between. Germline CDR1 SGHNT, CDR2 YENEEA. The CDR3 coding sequence is TGTGCCAGCAGCTTAGATTTGAACTCCGCGAACACCGGGGAGCTGTTTTTT. Residues: CASSLDLNSANTGELFF.

V usage is TRBV28 and J usage is TRBJ1-1; D is unresolved. The CDR3 sequence is 14 residues long. V was clipped by 7 bases and J by 0 bases, with 12 bases between them. The germline V gene has CDR1 MDHEN and CDR2 SYDVKM. The CDR3 DNA sequence: TGTGCCAGCATCCCAGGCCGCATGAACACTGAAGCTTTCTTT. Protein: CASIPGRMNTEAFF.

The table lists this clone with a few counts. The genes are TRBV27 and TRBJ1-1; the D is unclear. This CDR3 comprises 13 residues. CDR1 and CDR2 from the germline V gene are MNHEY and SMNVEV (reference sequence). V shed 3 bases and J shed 4 bases, with 9 bases lying between them. CDR3 DNA sequence: TGTGCCAGCAGTTTCGGGGTCGTCACTGAAGCTTTCTTT. Translation: CASSFGVVTEAFF.

This clone came up once. This chain joins TRBV4-2 and TRBJ2-2, with 8 positions matching TRBD1. J gave up 4 bases and V 1 base, and 8 bases lay outside the gene matches. The CDR3 is 17 residues long. The V gene's germline CDR1 is LGHNA and CDR2 YNFKEQ. This CDR3 is CASSQASGTGGTGELFF. CDR3 bases: TGTGCCAGCAGCCAAGCCTCTGGGACAGGAGGCACCGGGGAGCTGTTTTTT.

The chain carries TRBV4-2 and TRBJ1-5, with D hard to call. V lost 0 bases to trimming and J lost 1 base, with 13 bases between them. In germline, CDR1 is LGHNA, CDR2 YNFKEQ. This CDR3 is built from 17 residues. The CDR3 loop is CASSQEEGLGSNQPQHF. The CDR3 nucleotides read TGTGCCAGCAGCCAAGAGGAGGGCCTGGGGAGCAATCAGCCCCAGCATTTT.

As for this clone: One end of the junction does not line up with germline, which may come from a read error. The V gene is TRBV6-5, the J gene TRBJ1-3; D not resolved. Germline values: CDR1 MNHEY, CDR2 SVGAGI. This CDR3 has 13 amino acids. As DNA, the CDR3 is TGCTCCGTGGCCTCAAGCTTGGGAAACACCATATATTTT. This encodes CSVASSLGNTIYF.

The chain is built from TRBV2 and TRBJ1-4; 9 nucleotides line up with TRBD1. Germline lookup yields CDR1 SNHLY and CDR2 FYNNEI. V lost 1 base, J lost 8 bases, and 2 bases stayed unmatched. The CDR3 extends over 14 amino acids. The DNA for the CDR3 is TGTGCCAGCAGTGAAGGGGGGACAGGGGAAAAACTGTTTTTT. Translating gives CASSEGGTGEKLFF.

The genes are TRBV15 and TRBJ1-1, with TRBD1 matching 9 bases. This CDR3 has 16 amino acids. Germline V lookup: CDR1 LNHNV, CDR2 YYDKDF (reference sequence). The V segment lost 4 bases and the J segment 3 bases; nucleotides outside the gene matches: 9. In nucleotides, the CDR3 is TGTGCCACCAGCAAACTACCGGGACAGGGCTACACTGAAGCTTTCTTT. Translating it yields CATSKLPGQGYTEAFF.